The next 8 T cell receptor beta chains were all read from a single sample in a study of blood T cells in healthy people across ages. The authors ran a second PCR of roughly 6 to 11 cycles using a sample-barcoded 5' primer and a J-beta primer mix. MiXCR was run by TCRdb on the 5' RACE reads, yielding one entry per CDR3 protein. The sample records more than 900,000 distinct CDR3 sequences, almost 25% being singletons. The data were also submitted as part of a second study, on T cells of mothers and their children.

What was sequenced was blood. These receptor sequences come from a girl aged 2 to 9 in good health.

This clonotype was counted only a few times. The V and J genes are TRBV18 and TRBJ2-2; 9 nucleotides align to TRBD1. V lost 2 bases and J lost 0; bases outside the gene matches: 7. The CDR3 contains 18 residues. Germline V gives CDR1 KGHSH, CDR2 LQKENI. The CDR3 nucleotides are TGTGCCAGCTCACCAGAGACAGGGGGAGCCGCGAACACCGGGGAGCTGTTTTTT. This translates into CASSPETGGAANTGELFF.

The chain links TRBV4-2 to TRBJ2-7; D is unclear. CDR1 LGHNA and CDR2 YNFKEQ come from the germline V gene. V was clipped by 6 bases and J by 2 bases, with 17 bases between them. The CDR3 contains 15 residues. The DNA for the CDR3 is TGTGCCAGCAGTTTCCTCGGTCGGAAGACCTACGAGCAGTACTTC. The encoded protein is CASSFLGRKTYEQYF.

The chain recombines TRBV14 with TRBJ1-1; 9 bases are a match to TRBD1. V shed 5 bases, J shed 4 bases, and the junction held 5 bases outside the gene matches. Germline V lookup: CDR1 SGHDN, CDR2 FVKESK. This CDR3 spans 14 amino acids. CDR3 coding DNA: TGTGCCAGCAGCTCTCGACAGGGGGGCACTGAAGCTTTCTTT. Translated, it gives CASSSRQGGTEAFF.

CDR3 bases: TGCAGTGCTAGACCAGGGGGCTGGGAGGAGACCCAGTACTTC. Translation gives CSARPGGWEETQYF. The J gene is TRBJ2-5, the V gene TRBV20-1; 8 bases map to TRBD1. The germline gives CDR1 DFQATT, CDR2 SNEGSKA (reference sequence). The CDR3 has 14 residues. After removal of 2 bases from V and 5 bases from J, the junction contained 7 bases not matched to a gene.

This sequence joins TRBV11-2 and TRBJ1-2; D is perhaps TRBD1 (6 bases). The CDR3 is 15 residues long. Trimming pared 5 bases from V and 8 bases from J, leaving 21 bases between. Germline V CDR1 and CDR2: SGHAT, FQNNGV. CDR3 DNA sequence: TGTGCCAGCAGCCCCGCCCTTATGACAGGTGGGGGCTACACCTTC. Translation gives CASSPALMTGGGYTF. The full variable domain, with the rest looked up from reference TRBV11-2 and TRBJ1-2, is EAGVAQSPRYKIIEKRQSVAFWCNPISGHATLYWYQQILGQGPKLLIQFQNNGVVDDSQLPKDRFSAERLKGVDSTLKIQPAKLEDSAVYLCASSPALMTGGGYTFGSGTRLTVV.

This clonotype has only a few counts. This sequence joins TRBV20-1 and TRBJ2-7; 8 bases agree with TRBD2. Per germline, CDR1 DFQATT and CDR2 SNEGSKA (reference sequence). V lost 5 bases and J lost 6; bases outside the gene matches: 12. The CDR3 totals 14 residues. CDR3 protein: CSASGLAQATEQYF. CDR3 DNA: TGCAGTGCTTCCGGACTAGCACAAGCAACCGAGCAGTACTTC.

This clonotype turned up a few times. The chain has TRBV6-2 or TRBV6-3 and TRBJ2-3; D gene unclear. The germline V gene encodes CDR1 MNHEY and CDR2 SVGEGT. V was cut by 5 bases and J by 2 bases, with 5 bases left in between. The CDR3 extends over 12 amino acids. The CDR3 reads CASSEVTDTQYF. The CDR3 coding sequence is TGTGCCAGCAGTGAAGTCACAGATACGCAGTATTTT.

This clonotype was seen more than once but under ten times. The V call is TRBV7-8, the J call TRBJ2-5; no clear D. The closer fit of TRBJ2-1 to the DNA end suggests the J call may be wrong. Germline V gene lookup returns CDR1 SGHVS and CDR2 FQNEAQ. The CDR3 is 13 residues long. The chain's CDR3 is CASSLVFVDEQFF. Here the CDR3 DNA reads TGTGCCAGCAGCTTAGTTTTTGTCGATGAGCAGTTCTTC.